One T cell receptor (beta chain) is described in this entry. As yet, its antigen is unknown. Assay: immunoSEQ multiplex PCR; the TCRdb copy retains only in-frame clones and omits some. The sample includes several thousand clones, around 80% of them seen just once. The data originate from a study of T cell clonotyping in hematopoietic cell transplantation. Whole-study findings and limits: Higher Inverse Simpson Index values in graft donor and pretransplant recipient predicted broader posttransplant TCR diversity. No sorting was done, leaving CD4 and CD8 contributions mixed.

This CDR3 region has 15 residues. The germline CDR1 and CDR2 sequences are SGHRS and YFSETQ. Trimming shortened V by 4 bases and J by 1 base, and 14 bases separated the two germline ends. V and J are TRBV5-1 and TRBJ1-1, with D tentatively TRBD1 (6 bases). Sequences were derived from peripheral blood mononuclear cells, sampled at the time of graft-versus-host disease after allogeneic stem cell transplant. This TCR was sampled from a female patient aged 50-65 years who had an allogeneic stem cell transplant from an unrelated donor, so the T cells may come from the graft donor. Some clones in this sample may be carry-over from other donors' samples. The CDR3 nucleotides are TGCGCCAGCAGCGACGATACGACAGGGAACACTGAAGCTTTCTTT. It codes for CASSDDTTGNTEAFF.